This T cell receptor beta chain derives from a study of identical twins (dated by TCRdb to 2016 to 2017). The study in broad terms: TCR alpha and beta repertoires from monozygotic twins, unrelated adults of various ages and cord blood were deep-sequenced to test whether fetal clonotypes persist. To rule out contamination, replicate twin experiments were performed at different times with different library preparation protocols. Results the study describes overall, beyond this receptor: Recombination models systematically underestimated out-of-frame TCR alpha sharing in monozygotic twins but agreed with sharing between unrelated individuals. Abundant cord blood beta clonotypes carried fewer insertions; young adult naive repertoires showed a weaker similar trend, while memory repertoires showed none. Because the same donors could not be followed over many years, the conclusions relied on cross-sectional statistical analysis. The excess sharing between twins in beta out-of-frame sequences was weaker because fewer shared sequences reduced the signal-to-noise ratio. Zero-insertion analyses could be partly confounded by invariant T cells such as MAIT and iNKT, though diverse VJ usage argued against such confounding for most clonotypes. Compared with coincidental sharing between unrelated individuals, out-of-frame TCR alpha sequences shared between twins had an excess of sequences with low generation probability.

As encoded in the germline V gene (reference sequence), CDR1 is MNHEY while CDR2 is SMNVEV. The CDR3 contains 17 residues, cysteine and phenylalanine counted. The sequence is cut down to CDR3 DNA, 51 bases in frame from base 1. Trimming removed 7 bases from V and 3 bases from J; the gene matches leave 11 bases unexplained. Note on this clonotype: Its antigen specificity is not known. Base quality data are lacking; no much larger clone is found one base away.

Every donor in the study was a healthy Caucasian. The twin cohort comprised three pairs of female monozygotic twins, all aged roughly 18 to 30 years. Using Miltenyi CD45RO+ enrichment and human naive T-cell isolation kits, memory (CD45RO+) and naive T cells were isolated from PBMC. Library construction relied on 5' RACE. Sequencing took place on an Illumina HiSeq 2000. A universal primer binding site was introduced by template switching, and a unique molecular identifier was present in the final cDNA, enabling accurate counting of TCR cDNA molecules. Specific primers in the conserved constant-segment region were used to synthesize first-strand cDNA for TCR alpha and beta chains. To control for contamination, every cDNA library carried two barcodes: a SMART-Mk sample barcode plus Illumina barcodes. TruSeq adapter sequences, together with Illumina sample barcodes, were added in two successive PCR steps. Sequencing of the TCR alpha and beta cDNA libraries was done on the Illumina HiSeq platform using custom primers. The source study handled its data this way. Raw reads were processed with MiGEC to extract unique molecular identifiers, and MiXCR was used to determine CDR3 positions. Recombination models were inferred per individual with the repgenHMM and IGoR tools using an EM algorithm. The analysis of shared clonotypes was done with the tcR package in R, with sharing normalized by the product of cloneset sizes. To study raw recombination free of thymic and clonal selection effects, out-of-frame nonproductive sequences were analyzed. TCRdb reprocessed the public reads (quality trimming at Q25 with fastp, clone calling with MiXCR) and kept in-frame beta chains. Merged by CDR3 protein, the rows form single entries marked with the most common genes and DNA. The V and J calls were not made by the authors but by TCRdb's processing. The sample includes fewer than 350,000 distinct CDR3 sequences, with about 8.3% observed a single time. Over 2% of the sample is held by the ten biggest clonotypes.

Separately, the same data were catalogued under a study of yellow fever vaccine responses in identical twins. The second source states: The T cell response to vaccination in identical twins was reported by the authors to appear partly convergent and partly personalized. In identical twins, the study followed T cell clones that responded to the vaccine with precision.

The sequenced sample consisted of memory (CD45RO+) T cells sorted from blood. Reading the label with the study, this specimen's cell subset or site is: CD45RO+ enriched T cells. The chain is assembled from TRBV27 and TRBJ2-3; 12 middle bases align to TRBD1. This sequence originates from a woman aged 18-29 years in good health. The base sequence is TGTGCCAGCAAGGGGGGACAGGGGGCGCGTTGGACAGATACGCAGTATTTT. This is translated as CASKGGQGARWTDTQYF.